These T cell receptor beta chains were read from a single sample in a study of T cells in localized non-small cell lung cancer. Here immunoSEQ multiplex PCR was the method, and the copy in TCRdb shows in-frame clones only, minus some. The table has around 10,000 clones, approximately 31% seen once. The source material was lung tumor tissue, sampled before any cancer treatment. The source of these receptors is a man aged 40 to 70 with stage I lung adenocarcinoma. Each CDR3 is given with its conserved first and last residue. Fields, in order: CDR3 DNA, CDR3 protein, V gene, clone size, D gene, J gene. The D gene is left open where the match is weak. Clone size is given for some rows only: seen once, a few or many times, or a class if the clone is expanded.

TGCGCCAGCAGCCCACGGGACGGAGCCTACGAGCAGTACTTC | CASSPRDGAYEQYF | TRBV4-1 | few | - | TRBJ2-7
TGTGCCAGCTCAGTTACGACAACTAACTATGGCTACACCTTC | CASSVTTTNYGYTF | TRBV18 | - | - | TRBJ1-2
TGCGCCAGCAGCCAAGAACGTGGATTCAACACTGAAGCTTTCTTT | CASSQERGFNTEAFF | TRBV4-1 | large | - | TRBJ1-1
TGTGCCTGGAGTAATTCCGTCGACGGCTATGAGCAGTTCTTC | CAWSNSVDGYEQFF | TRBV30 | - | - | TRBJ2-1
TGTGCCAGTCACAGGAATCGCAACGAAAAACTGTTTTTT | CASHRNRNEKLFF | TRBV19 | - | - | TRBJ1-4
TGTGCCAGTAGTACGGGACAGGGGGTTGATGGCTACACCTTC | CASSTGQGVDGYTF | TRBV19 | - | TRBD1 | TRBJ1-2
TGTGCCAGCAGTTACTCGGGTAAAGAAGCTTTCTTT | CASSYSGKEAFF | TRBV6-8 | few | - | TRBJ1-1
TGTGCCAGCGGATATGCCGGCAAAGGCGAGCAGTACTTC | CASGYAGKGEQYF | TRBV2 | - | - | TRBJ2-7
TGTGCCAGCACTAACAGGGGGGAATCACCCCTCCACTTT | CASTNRGESPLHF | TRBV6-8 | - | TRBD1 | TRBJ1-6
TGTGCCATCAGTGAGGCCCGGGAACGGGACTACGAGCAGTACTTC | CAISEARERDYEQYF | TRBV10-3 | few | - | TRBJ2-7
TGTGCCAGTAGTATGGCGGGCACAGATACGCAGTATTTT | CASSMAGTDTQYF | TRBV19 | few | - | TRBJ2-3
TGTGCCAGCAGCGCAAGACAGGGAAACACTGAAGCTTTCTTT | CASSARQGNTEAFF | TRBV11-3 | few | TRBD1 | TRBJ1-1
TGTGCCATCAGTGAGTCGATTACAAACACTGAAGCTTTCTTT | CAISESITNTEAFF | TRBV10-3 | few | - | TRBJ1-1
TGTGCCACCGGGACACCAGGGGGTCTCTACGAGCAGTACTTC | CATGTPGGLYEQYF | TRBV15 | few | TRBD1 | TRBJ2-7
TGTGCCATCAGTGAGTCGGCCGCCGGGGAGCTGTTTTTT | CAISESAAGELFF | TRBV10-3 | few | - | TRBJ2-2
TGTGCCAGCAGCCAATCTGGGGCGGTCTATGGCTACACCTTC | CASSQSGAVYGYTF | TRBV16 | - | - | TRBJ1-2
TGCGCCAGCAGCCAGGGGGAAGTCTCTGGAAACACCATATATTTT | CASSQGEVSGNTIYF | TRBV4-1 | - | - | TRBJ1-3
TGTGCCAGCAGTGGGGGTTCTATCTATGGCTACACCTTC | CASSGGSIYGYTF | TRBV25-1 | few | - | TRBJ1-2
TGTGCCAGCTCACCCGCCCTCGATTACGAGCAGTACTTC | CASSPALDYEQYF | TRBV18 | few | - | TRBJ2-7
TGCGCCAGCAGCTTGGTGCAAATGAACACTGAAGCTTTCTTT | CASSLVQMNTEAFF | TRBV5-1 | - | - | TRBJ1-1
TGTGCCAGCGAGCTAGGGTTGGGACAGCCAGAACCCTATGGCTACACCTTC | CASELGLGQPEPYGYTF | TRBV11-3 | few | TRBD1 | TRBJ1-2
TGTGCCAGTAGTATAGAGAAGCTAGGGAACTATGGCTACACCTTC | CASSIEKLGNYGYTF | TRBV19 | - | - | TRBJ1-2
TGTGCCAGCAGGCCAACGACAGGGTTGGGTAGTGCAACTAATGAAAAACTGTTTTTT | CASRPTTGLGSATNEKLFF | TRBV6-8 | - | TRBD1 | TRBJ1-4
TGTGCCAGTAGTCCTCCTTTAGGAACCACTGAAGCTTTCTTT | CASSPPLGTTEAFF | TRBV19 | - | - | TRBJ1-1
TGCGCCATCGGAACGACAGATTATAACTATGGCTACACCTTC | CAIGTTDYNYGYTF | TRBV10-2 | - | - | TRBJ1-2
TGCGCCAGCAGTCAAGCCGCCCGGGATAACAGGGGCGACACTGAAGCTTTCTTT | CASSQAARDNRGDTEAFF | TRBV23-1 | - | TRBD1 | TRBJ1-1
TGTGCCAGCAGAGAAGGGACAGCCCTTACCCCCCAAGAGACCCAGTACTTC | CASREGTALTPQETQYF | TRBV6-8 | few | TRBD1 | TRBJ2-5
TGTGCCAGTTCACAGGGGCCCTTCGGGCATTTT | CASSQGPFGHF | TRBV19 | few | TRBD1 | TRBJ1-5
TGTGCCAGCAGTTACGATCAGAGCTCCTATAATTCACCCCTCCACTTT | CASSYDQSSYNSPLHF | TRBV6-8 | few | - | TRBJ1-6
TGTGCCAGCAGACTGACAGTACGGGGGAGCTCCTATAATTCACCCCTCCACTTT | CASRLTVRGSSYNSPLHF | TRBV6-8 | few | - | TRBJ1-6
TGTGCCAGCAGCGTAGCGGCAGCTCTTAGCTCTGGGGCCAACGTCCTGACTTTC | CASSVAAALSSGANVLTF | TRBV9 | few | - | TRBJ2-6
TGCGCCAGTAAACGACAGGGTTCGGGCGGGGAGCTGTTTTTT | CASKRQGSGGELFF | TRBV5-1 | - | TRBD1 | TRBJ2-2
TGTGCCAGCAGTGAAGCGAGGGCGGTGCGGCCCCAGCATTTT | CASSEARAVRPQHF | TRBV6-1 | few | - | TRBJ1-5
TGTGCCAGCAGCCCTCGCGGCGGGAGCTCCTACAATGAGCAGTTCTTC | CASSPRGGSSYNEQFF | TRBV11-3 | - | TRBD2 | TRBJ2-1
TGTGCCAGCAGCTTGGTCGCACAGGGAACCGGGGAGCTGTTTTTT | CASSLVAQGTGELFF | TRBV11-3 | many | - | TRBJ2-2
TGTGCCAGCAGTCTCGACAGGGGGCCGAACACTGAAGCTTTCTTT | CASSLDRGPNTEAFF | TRBV6-8 | - | TRBD1 | TRBJ1-1
TGTGCCAGTAGCCGAGGGCCCCTACCGGTGAACACTGAAGCTTTCTTT | CASSRGPLPVNTEAFF | TRBV19 | - | - | TRBJ1-1
TGTGCCAGCAGCCAAGAGTTCGCTGAAGCTTTCTTT | CASSQEFAEAFF | TRBV14 | - | - | TRBJ1-1
TGTGCCAGCAGTATATACACCGGGGAGCTGTTTTTT | CASSIYTGELFF | TRBV9 | - | - | TRBJ2-2
TGTGCCTGGAGAGGTTTAGATACGCAGTATTTT | CAWRGLDTQYF | TRBV30 | - | - | TRBJ2-3
TGCGCCAGCAGTTCAAGCGGGGGGGTTTACAATGAGCAGTTCTTC | CASSSSGGVYNEQFF | TRBV10-2 | - | TRBD2 | TRBJ2-1
TGTGCCAGCAGCTTAGGACTTCAGAACACCGGGGAGCTGTTTTTT | CASSLGLQNTGELFF | TRBV11-3 | many | - | TRBJ2-2
TGTGCCAGTAGTATAGCCACAGGGTGGGCTAATGAGCAGTTCTTC | CASSIATGWANEQFF | TRBV19 | few | - | TRBJ2-1
TGTGCCAGCAGCGTCACAGGGGACACCGGGGAGCTGTTTTTT | CASSVTGDTGELFF | TRBV9 | - | TRBD1 | TRBJ2-2
TGTGCCAGCACTCAGGGGGGGTACGGCTACACCTTC | CASTQGGYGYTF | TRBV12-5 | - | TRBD1 | TRBJ1-2
TGTGCCAGCAAGACAGGCTACGAGCAGTACTTC | CASKTGYEQYF | TRBV12-5 | - | - | TRBJ2-7
TGTGCCAGCAGTCGCACCCGGGACAGAAGGAATCAGCCCCAGCATTTT | CASSRTRDRRNQPQHF | TRBV11-3 | few | TRBD1 | TRBJ1-5
TGTGCCACACTCCCCGGGACTAGCAGACTCACAGATACGCAGTATTTT | CATLPGTSRLTDTQYF | TRBV19 | - | TRBD2 | TRBJ2-3
TGTGCCAGCAGCCAAGTTGGGGCAGGCGAGACCCAGTACTTC | CASSQVGAGETQYF | TRBV14 | few | - | TRBJ2-5
TGTGCCAGCAGTCCCGGGACAGGGGCTTATGGCTACACCTTC | CASSPGTGAYGYTF | TRBV6-8 | many | TRBD1 | TRBJ1-2
TGTGCCAGTAGTATTTCACGACAGGGGCCAACCACCATATATTTT | CASSISRQGPTTIYF | TRBV19 | - | TRBD1 | TRBJ1-3
TGTGCCAGTAGTATAGCCGGGACTAGAGGTACGCAGTATTTT | CASSIAGTRGTQYF | TRBV19 | - | TRBD2 | TRBJ2-3
TGTGCCAGCATTGCAGGGACGGCGAACACTGAAGCTTTCTTT | CASIAGTANTEAFF | TRBV6-8 | few | - | TRBJ1-1
TGTGCCAGCAGCTCAGATGGGCTAGCCTACAATGAGCAGTTCTTC | CASSSDGLAYNEQFF | TRBV11-3 | - | - | TRBJ2-1
TGTGCCAGCATCCCAGCGGCGGGTAACTACGAGCAGTACTTC | CASIPAAGNYEQYF | TRBV6-8 | few | - | TRBJ2-7
TGTGCCAGCTCACGGGCAGGGTACACTGAAGCTTTCTTT | CASSRAGYTEAFF | TRBV18 | - | - | TRBJ1-1
TGTGCCAGTAGTGCACAGGGGACCGGTGGCTACACCTTC | CASSAQGTGGYTF | TRBV19 | - | TRBD1 | TRBJ1-2